Below, 7 T cell receptor beta chains from the same sample are listed, as sequenced in a study of T-cell reconstitution after alpha-beta-depleted transplantation in children. TCRbeta library construction was performed incorporating unique molecular identifiers. Each CDR3 protein gets one entry after TCRdb re-called the PCR reads with MiXCR. The data hold under 35,000 distinct CDR3 sequences, with 15% to 20% observed a single time. This material consisted of PBMCs, mostly from graft donor cells, taken 60 days after TCRalphabeta/CD19-depleted stem cell transplant. The receptors were sampled from a male patient between 2 and 10 years old who had a stem cell transplant for acute lymphoblastic leukemia, so the T cells may come from the graft donor.

Sample share makes this clonotype medium-sized. The chain links TRBV7-2 to TRBJ2-3, with unresolved D. This CDR3 is built from 12 residues. Germline lookup yields CDR1 SGHTA and CDR2 FQGNSA. Trimming took off 1 base at V and 9 bases at J, with 8 bases between the two ends. CDR3 sequence (DNA): TGTGCCAGCAGCTTAGACGGAGCAACGCAGTATTTT. Translating it yields CASSLDGATQYF.

In this sample, this clonotype turned up many times. V is TRBV4-3 and J is TRBJ1-1; the D is unclear. Germline V lookup: CDR1 LGHNA, CDR2 YSLEER. CDR3 length: 14 amino acids. Trimming stripped 0 bases from V and 3 bases from J, with 8 bases between. The CDR3 is CASSQEDGYTEAFF. In DNA, the CDR3 is TGCGCCAGCAGCCAAGAGGACGGTTACACTGAAGCTTTCTTT.

This clonotype was picked up a small number of times. This chain joins TRBV6-5 and TRBJ2-3; no clear D. The V gene lost 5 bases and the J gene lost 4 bases, with 4 bases spanning the gap. The CDR3 covers 11 residues. From germline, CDR1 is MNHEY and CDR2 SVGAGI. The CDR3 loop reads CASSDADTQYF. The CDR3 bases are TGTGCCAGCAGTGACGCAGATACGCAGTATTTT.

The V call is TRBV27, the J call TRBJ1-2, with 7 bases aligning to TRBD1. The V and J ends lost 3 bases and 8 bases, in that order; junction bases with no gene match: 6. The CDR3 sequence is 13 residues long. Per the germline V gene, CDR1 is MNHEY and CDR2 is SMNVEV (reference sequence). The chain's CDR3 is CASSFKGAGGYTF. Written as DNA, the CDR3 is TGTGCCAGCAGTTTCAAGGGGGCAGGGGGCTACACCTTC.

This clonotype was counted only a few times. This chain uses TRBV24-1 with TRBJ2-5; D gene unclear. The germline CDR1 and CDR2 sequences are KGHDR and SFDVKD. Trimming shortened V by 4 bases and J by 2 bases, and 10 bases separated the two germline ends. CDR3 length: 14 amino acids. Here the CDR3 reads CATSDPAVQETQYF. CDR3 bases: TGTGCCACCAGTGACCCTGCTGTACAAGAGACCCAGTACTTC.

This clonotype showed up many times. The chain uses TRBV12-3 or TRBV12-4 and TRBJ2-7; D is unclear. The CDR3 contains 11 residues. V was pared by 2 bases and J by 6 bases, with 5 bases between. Written as DNA, the CDR3 is TGTGCCAGCAGTTTACGGAGCGAGCAGTACTTC. This codes for CASSLRSEQYF.

About this clonotype: A much larger clonotype is one base distant, so this may be a read error. The chain links TRBV12-3 or TRBV12-4 to TRBJ1-3; tentatively, D is TRBD1 (5 bases). The CDR3 loop spans 15 amino acids. CDR3 nucleotides: TGTGCCAGCAGTTTAGTGGCCGGGGGAGTAAACACCATATGTTTT. Its translation is CASSLVAGGVNTICF.